These 4 T cell receptor beta chains share one sample of origin, sequenced in a study of T cell changes during pregnancy in multiple sclerosis. Only in-frame clones appear in the TCRdb table, and some are missing; sequencing was by immunoSEQ multiplex PCR. The sample has roughly 30,000 clones, roughly 87% seen once; the top ten hold over 9.5%. Sample: CD8+ T cells from peripheral blood mononuclear cells, taken in the second trimester of pregnancy. The receptors were sampled from a female donor with multiple sclerosis, enrolled in a pregnancy study.

The table lists this clone with a count of one. The rearrangement uses TRBV13 and TRBJ2-1, with D unresolved. Trimming removed 5 bases from V and 5 bases from J, with 10 bases in between. In germline, CDR1 is PRHDT, CDR2 FYEKMQ (reference sequence). This CDR3 is built from 13 residues. In nucleotides, the CDR3 is TGTGCCAGCAGCCCCCTCAGGAACAATGAGCAGTTCTTC. Protein sequence: CASSPLRNNEQFF.

The DNA for the CDR3 is TGTGCCAGCAGCGTTGGGGCTATGCACACAGATACGCAGTATTTT. Translating it yields CASSVGAMHTDTQYF. This chain links TRBV9 with TRBJ2-3; D is possibly TRBD1 (5 bases). The CDR3 loop spans 15 amino acids. V was clipped by 2 bases and J by 2 bases, with 12 bases between them. Germline V gene data show CDR1 as SGDLS and CDR2 as YYNGEE.

J is TRBJ1-1 and V is TRBV28; D is undetermined. V dropped 8 bases and J dropped 4 bases, with 17 bases sitting between them. CDR1 is MDHEN, CDR2 SYDVKM, per germline. The CDR3 extends over 14 amino acids. The CDR3, as DNA: TGTGCCAGCGGCCGTAAGACAATGAGCACTGAAGCTTTCTTT. This encodes CASGRKTMSTEAFF.

This clone has a single count. V and J are TRBV6-5 and TRBJ1-1; 10 nucleotides match TRBD1. V shed 4 bases and J 10 bases; nucleotides not matched to a gene: 6. Germline lookup yields CDR1 MNHEY and CDR2 SVGAGI. CDR3 size: 13 residues. CDR3 in DNA: TGTGCCAGCAGTTGGGACAGGGGCCCCGCAGCTTTCTTT. The encoded protein is CASSWDRGPAAFF.